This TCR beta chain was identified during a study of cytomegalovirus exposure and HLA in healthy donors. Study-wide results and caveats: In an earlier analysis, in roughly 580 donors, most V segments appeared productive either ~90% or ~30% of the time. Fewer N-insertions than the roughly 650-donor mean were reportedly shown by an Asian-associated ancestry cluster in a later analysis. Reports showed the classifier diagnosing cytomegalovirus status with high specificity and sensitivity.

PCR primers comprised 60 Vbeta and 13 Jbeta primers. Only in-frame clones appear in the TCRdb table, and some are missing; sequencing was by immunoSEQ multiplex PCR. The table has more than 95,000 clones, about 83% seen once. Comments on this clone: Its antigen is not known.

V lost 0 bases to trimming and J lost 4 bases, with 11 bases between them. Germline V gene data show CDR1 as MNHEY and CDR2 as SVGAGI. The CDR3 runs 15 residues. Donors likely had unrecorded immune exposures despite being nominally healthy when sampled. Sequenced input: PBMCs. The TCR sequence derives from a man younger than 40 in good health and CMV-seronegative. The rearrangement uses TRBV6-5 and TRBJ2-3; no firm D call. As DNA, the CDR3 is TGTGCCAGCAGTTACTCGTACACAGCATCAGATACGCAGTATTTT. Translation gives CASSYSYTASDTQYF.